These 9 T cell receptor beta chains came from one sample sequenced in a study of vaccination and CD4 T cells after COVID-19. These TCRs' antigens remain unknown. The treatment denotes: approximately nine-day PBMC culture with coronavirus spike peptide pools or control peptides (ViraFEST assay). The study sequenced cultured CD4+ T cell DNA using the Oncomine TCR Beta short-read assay. Via MiXCR, TCRdb re-called the PCR reads, giving one row per CDR3 protein. Among over 9,500 distinct CDR3 sequences listed, around 44% were seen once. The sequenced material came from CD4+ T cells from blood, cultured in vitro. The receptors shown here come from a human donor who had recovered from COVID-19.

This sequence joins TRBV6-2 or TRBV6-3 and TRBJ2-1; 9 bases are shared with TRBD2. Germline CDR1 reads MNHEY; CDR2 reads SVGEGT. This CDR3 comprises 15 residues. V lost 4 bases and J lost 9; bases outside the gene matches: 10. For the CDR3, the DNA is TGTGCCAGCAGTTGGCGGGGGGGCCTATTAAGTGAGCAGTTCTTC. Amino acid sequence: CASSWRGGLLSEQFF.

In this sample, this clonotype turned up a few times. The genes are TRBV11-3 and TRBJ2-3; D not resolved. V lost 5 bases and J lost 1, with 13 bases in between. The CDR3 has 15 amino acids. The V gene's germline CDR1 is SGHNT and CDR2 YENEEA. The CDR3 DNA follows: TGTGCCAGCAGCCCCGACACCTTCGGCACAGATACGCAGTATTTT. This encodes CASSPDTFGTDTQYF.

This chain links TRBV5-1 with TRBJ1-2; D may be TRBD1 (6 bases). CDR1 SGHRS and CDR2 YFSETQ come from the germline V gene. The V end lost 4 bases, the J end lost 0 bases, and 13 bases lay between the germline ends. The CDR3 totals 15 residues. Here the CDR3 DNA reads TGCGCCAGCAGCCTGGACAGTTCACCTAACTATGGCTACACCTTC. This translates into CASSLDSSPNYGYTF.

The rearrangement joins TRBV7-2 to TRBJ2-5; no clear D gene. The CDR3 loop spans 16 amino acids. The V end lost 2 bases, the J end lost 3 bases, and 16 bases lay between the germline ends. Germline CDR1 SGHTA, CDR2 FQGNSA. The CDR3: CASSLMGSKQEETQYF. The CDR3 bases are TGTGCCAGCAGCTTAATGGGCAGCAAACAAGAAGAGACCCAGTACTTC.

The chain recombines TRBV5-4 with TRBJ2-3; 9 positions match TRBD2. CDR1 and CDR2 (germline): SGHNT, YYREEE (reference sequence). The CDR3 extends over 14 amino acids. V was clipped by 5 bases and J by 1 base; unmatched bases: 2. The CDR3 loop is CASRERGGTDTQYF. CDR3 sequence (DNA): TGTGCCAGCAGAGAGCGGGGGGGCACAGATACGCAGTATTTT.

This clonotype occurred a few times. This chain joins TRBV6-2 or TRBV6-3 and TRBJ1-2; TRBD1 is a possible D gene (6 bases). The V gene lost 8 bases and the J gene lost 2 bases, with 18 bases spanning the gap. This CDR3 is 15 amino acids long. The germline V gene encodes CDR1 MNHEY and CDR2 SVGEGT. The CDR3 DNA follows: TGTGCCAGCCGAAACGGACAGATTACAAACTATGGCTACACCTTC. Residues: CASRNGQITNYGYTF.

This clonotype was recorded only once. The V call is TRBV20-1, the J call TRBJ2-7; D uncertain. The V end lost 4 bases, the J end lost 3 bases, and 10 bases lay between the germline ends. This CDR3 spans 12 amino acids. From germline, CDR1 is DFQATT and CDR2 SNEGSKA (reference sequence). The CDR3 DNA reads as TGCAGTGCTACAGGTCCGGGCTACGAGCAGTACTTC. It is translated as CSATGPGYEQYF.

V usage is TRBV2 and J usage is TRBJ1-5; 10 bases agree with TRBD1. The germline CDR1 and CDR2 sequences are SNHLY and FYNNEI. The V gene end was trimmed by 3 bases and the J gene end by 13 bases; junction bases not matched to a gene: 9. The CDR3 loop spans 14 amino acids. CDR3 sequence reads: CASSEGTGVNSQHF. In nucleotides, the CDR3 is TGTGCCAGCAGTGAGGGGACAGGGGTCAATTCTCAGCATTTT.

The sample holds one count of this clonotype. The rearrangement joins TRBV29-1 to TRBJ1-2; D may be TRBD1 (6 bases). CDR1 and CDR2 from the germline V gene are SQVTM and ANQGSEA. CDR3 length: 14 amino acids. V was clipped by 1 base and J by 3 bases, with 12 bases between them. The DNA for the CDR3 is TGCAGCGTTGAAGGCATACAGGGCTACTATGGCTACACCTTC. Translation: CSVEGIQGYYGYTF.